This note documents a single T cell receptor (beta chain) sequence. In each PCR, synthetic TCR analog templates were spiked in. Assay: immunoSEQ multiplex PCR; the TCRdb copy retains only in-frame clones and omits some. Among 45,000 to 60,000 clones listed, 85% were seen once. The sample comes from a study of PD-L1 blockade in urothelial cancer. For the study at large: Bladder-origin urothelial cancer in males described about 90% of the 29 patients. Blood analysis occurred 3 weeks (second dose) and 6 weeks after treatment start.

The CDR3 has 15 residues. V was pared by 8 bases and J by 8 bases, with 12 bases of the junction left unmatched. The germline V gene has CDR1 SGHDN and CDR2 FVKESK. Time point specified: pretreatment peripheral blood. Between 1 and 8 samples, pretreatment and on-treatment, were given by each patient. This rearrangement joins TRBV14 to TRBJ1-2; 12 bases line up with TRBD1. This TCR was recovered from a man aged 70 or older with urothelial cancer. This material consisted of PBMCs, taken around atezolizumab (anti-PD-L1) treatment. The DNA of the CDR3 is TGTGCCAGCCGCCCCTCCGGGACAGGGGGCGTAGGCTACACCTTC. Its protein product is CASRPSGTGGVGYTF.